This is a list of T cell receptor beta chains from one sample in a study of Ad26.COV2.S vaccination and SARS-CoV-2 variants. Generated by immunoSEQ multiplex PCR, the TCRdb table keeps only in-frame clones and is missing some. The table includes more than 350,000 clones, over 75% detected once. The starting material was peripheral blood, obtained in a trial of Ad26.COV2.S vaccine versus placebo. Every receptor here comes from a person between 18 and 59 years old who received the Ad26.COV2.S COVID-19 vaccine or a placebo. The CDR3 runs from the conserved cysteine through the conserved F or W. The D gene is left open where the match is weak. Some rows mark clone size as missing; the rest say once, few, many or name a class of expanded clone.

clone size	J gene	V gene	D gene	CDR3 protein	CDR3 DNA
.	TRBJ2-1	TRBV7-6	TRBD1	CASSQGQYSYNEQFF	TGTGCCAGCAGCCAGGGACAGTACTCCTACAATGAGCAGTTCTTC
.	TRBJ2-7	TRBV18	.	CASQTQGGYEQYF	TGTGCCAGCCAGACTCAGGGGGGATACGAGCAGTACTTC
.	TRBJ2-7	TRBV28	.	CASSQLGSGSSYEQYF	TGTGCCAGCAGTCAATTGGGCAGCGGGTCGTCCTACGAGCAGTACTTC
.	TRBJ2-1	TRBV27	.	CASSFSPLEEQFF	TGTGCCAGCAGTTTCTCCCCCCTGGAGGAGCAGTTCTTC
once	TRBJ1-5	TRBV27	.	CASSPTGQRDQPQHF	TGTGCCAGCAGTCCAACCGGACAGCGTGATCAGCCCCAGCATTTT
.	TRBJ2-1	TRBV28	TRBD2	CASSRPGLDDNEQFF	TGTGCCAGCAGCCGTCCGGGACTAGATGACAATGAGCAGTTCTTC
.	TRBJ2-2	TRBV6-6	.	CASSYGVAGELFF	TGTGCCAGCAGTTACGGGGTGGCCGGGGAGCTGTTTTTT
.	TRBJ1-4	TRBV2	TRBD1	CAGTRQGPNEKLFF	TGTGCCGGGACAAGACAGGGCCCTAATGAAAAACTGTTTTTT
.	TRBJ1-1	TRBV28	.	CASRFIVAGRNTEAFF	TGTGCCAGCAGATTTATAGTGGCGGGGAGGAACACTGAAGCTTTCTTT
.	TRBJ1-5	TRBV5-5	.	CASSPLGQPQHF	TGTGCCAGCAGCCCTCTTGGTCAGCCCCAGCATTTT
.	TRBJ2-7	TRBV30	.	CAWSVGPYEQYF	TGTGCCTGGAGTGTTGGCCCCTACGAGCAGTACTTC
once	TRBJ1-1	TRBV14	TRBD1	CASSHFRDRGGLGTEAFF	TGTGCCAGCAGCCATTTCCGGGACAGGGGCGGTCTGGGCACTGAAGCTTTCTTT
few	TRBJ2-2	TRBV12-5	.	CASGSTSGTRHGELFF	TGTGCTAGTGGTTCCACCTCCGGGACCCGGCACGGGGAGCTGTTTTTT
.	TRBJ1-4	TRBV27	.	CASRGGPVHEKLFF	TGTGCCAGCAGGGGTGGCCCAGTTCATGAAAAACTGTTTTTT
.	TRBJ2-7	TRBV28	.	CASRVTGLTSYEQYF	TGTGCCAGCAGAGTTACGGGACTTACTTCCTACGAGCAGTACTTC
.	TRBJ2-5	TRBV7-2	TRBD2	CASSLNSGSVETQYF	TGTGCCAGCAGCCTCAATAGCGGGAGCGTAGAGACCCAGTACTTC
.	TRBJ1-5	TRBV19	TRBD1	CASSSRRQGVNQPQHF	TGTGCCAGTAGCTCTAGGAGACAGGGGGTAAATCAGCCCCAGCATTTT
once	TRBJ2-2	TRBV24-1	.	CATSDRNTGELFF	TGTGCCACCAGTGACCGGAACACCGGGGAGCTGTTTTTT
.	TRBJ1-1	TRBV9	.	CASSSAVGAEAFF	TGTGCCAGCAGCTCAGCGGTGGGCGCTGAAGCTTTCTTT
once	TRBJ2-7	TRBV11-2	TRBD1	CASSPGTAYEQYF	TGTGCCAGCAGCCCGGGGACAGCCTACGAGCAGTACTTC
.	TRBJ1-3	TRBV10-3	.	CAISDGESSGNTIYF	TGTGCCATCAGTGATGGGGAGAGCTCTGGAAACACCATATATTTT
.	TRBJ2-3	TRBV7-9	TRBD2	CASTYTTWVAGGPGVGTDTQYF	TGTGCCAGCACCTACACTACGTGGGTAGCGGGAGGGCCTGGTGTAGGCACAGATACGCAGTATTTT
once	TRBJ2-3	TRBV20-1	.	CSASAGLTDTQYF	TGCAGTGCTAGTGCAGGGCTCACAGATACGCAGTATTTT
.	TRBJ2-7	TRBV27	.	CASSFRGGQTYEQYF	TGTGCCAGCAGTTTCAGGGGAGGGCAAACCTACGAGCAGTACTTC
.	TRBJ2-7	TRBV18	TRBD2	CASSLGLAGYEQYF	TGTGCCAGCTCACTAGGACTAGCCGGCTACGAGCAGTACTTC
.	TRBJ1-3	TRBV11-2	.	CASSLGGGSGNTIYF	TGTGCCAGCAGCTTAGGTGGGGGGTCTGGAAACACCATATATTTT
.	TRBJ1-5	TRBV6-2/TRBV6-3	.	CASSSGSSRNQPQHF	TGTGCCAGCAGTTCGGGGTCTTCACGCAATCAGCCCCAGCATTTT
.	TRBJ2-1	TRBV2	TRBD2	CASSDASGGPNEQFF	TGTGCCAGCAGTGACGCCAGCGGGGGTCCTAATGAGCAGTTCTTC
.	TRBJ2-1	TRBV10-3	TRBD2	CAIQAASGTDEQFF	TGTGCCATACAGGCGGCTAGCGGGACGGATGAGCAGTTCTTC
.	TRBJ1-5	TRBV4-3	.	CASSQDSGLYQPQHF	TGCGCCAGCAGCCAAGACAGCGGGTTGTATCAGCCCCAGCATTTT
.	TRBJ1-4	TRBV9	TRBD1	CASSVTGGYNEKLFF	TGTGCCAGCAGCGTAACAGGGGGTTATAATGAAAAACTGTTTTTT
.	TRBJ2-7	TRBV7-2	.	CASSSPPGRRTTYEQYF	TGTGCCAGCAGCTCACCTCCCGGCAGGCGGACAACCTACGAGCAGTACTTC
.	TRBJ2-7	TRBV10-3	TRBD1	CAISGTGLGEQYF	TGTGCCATCAGTGGGACAGGGTTGGGCGAGCAGTACTTC
.	TRBJ1-2	TRBV10-3	.	CATSLGQLGSYTF	TGTGCCACGAGTTTAGGGCAATTAGGAAGCTACACCTTC
few	TRBJ1-6	TRBV11-2	TRBD1	CASSKTGRVNSPLHF	TGTGCCAGCAGCAAGACAGGGAGGGTAAATTCACCCCTCCACTTT
.	TRBJ2-7	TRBV6-5	TRBD1	CASISGTATYEQYF	TGTGCCAGCATCTCCGGGACAGCTACTTACGAGCAGTACTTC
.	TRBJ2-3	TRBV5-6	TRBD2	CASSSTSTSTDTQYF	TGTGCCAGCAGCTCGACTAGCACGTCCACAGATACGCAGTATTTT
.	TRBJ2-7	TRBV3-1/TRBV3-2	.	CASSQELATYEQYF	TGTGCCAGCAGCCAAGAATTAGCTACCTACGAGCAGTACTTC
.	TRBJ2-6	TRBV29-1	TRBD1	CSVSAGTGVSGANVLTF	TGCAGCGTCTCTGCCGGGACAGGGGTTTCTGGGGCCAACGTCCTGACTTTC
.	TRBJ2-7	TRBV7-9	TRBD2	CASSPGTSGSYEQYF	TGTGCCAGCAGCCCAGGGACTAGCGGTTCCTACGAGCAGTACTTC
.	TRBJ2-1	TRBV6-2/TRBV6-3	.	CASSYGGNEQFF	TGTGCCAGCAGTTACGGGGGCAATGAGCAGTTCTTC
.	TRBJ1-1	TRBV28	TRBD1	CASSPSTGANTEAFF	TGTGCCAGCAGTCCCTCGACAGGGGCGAACACTGAAGCTTTCTTT
.	TRBJ1-1	TRBV12-3/TRBV12-4	.	CASRNTATEAFF	TGTGCCAGCAGGAATACAGCCACTGAAGCTTTCTTT
.	TRBJ2-7	TRBV24-1	TRBD2	CAPRLARDAIYEQYF	TGTGCCCCTCGACTAGCGCGAGATGCTATTTACGAGCAGTACTTC
once	TRBJ1-5	TRBV19	TRBD1	CASSDRGYNQPQHF	TGTGCCAGTTCGGACAGGGGGTACAATCAGCCCCAGCATTTT
.	TRBJ2-7	TRBV24-1	TRBD1	CATSALGQDGYEQYF	TGTGCCACCAGTGCCTTGGGACAGGATGGCTACGAGCAGTACTTC
.	TRBJ2-5	TRBV6-6	.	CASSSRGAETQYF	TGTGCCAGCAGTAGCAGGGGCGCGGAGACCCAGTACTTC
.	TRBJ2-1	TRBV6-5	TRBD1	CASSYTTGVGYNEQFF	TGTGCCAGCAGTTACACCACAGGGGTCGGATACAATGAGCAGTTCTTC
.	TRBJ2-1	TRBV6-5	.	CASTFDGGAEQFF	TGTGCCAGCACCTTCGACGGGGGCGCCGAGCAGTTCTTC